The 23 T cell receptor beta chains below all came from one sample that was sequenced in a study of vaccination and CD4 T cells after COVID-19. Oncomine TCR Beta short-read sequencing was applied to DNA from cultured CD4+ T cells. TCRdb called the PCR reads again in MiXCR, with one record for every CDR3 protein. Of approximately 12,000 distinct CDR3 sequences listed, roughly 61% were seen once; the top ten hold approximately 24%. As to treatment: approximately 10-day PBMC culture with coronavirus spike peptide pools or control peptides (ViraFEST assay). Their target antigens are unknown. Sequenced material: CD4+ T cells from blood, cultured in vitro. These receptors originate from a human donor who had recovered from COVID-19.

CDR3 region: CATSPPGPSGELFF. The CDR3 DNA is TGTGCCACCAGTCCTCCGGGACCTTCCGGGGAGCTGTTTTTT. This chain joins TRBV24-1 and TRBJ2-2; D is perhaps TRBD1 or TRBD2 (5 bases each). The CDR3 is 14 residues long. Germline V gene sequence: CDR1 KGHDR, CDR2 SFDVKD. V gave up 6 bases and J gave up 6 bases, with 13 bases separating them.

The chain is built from TRBV5-1 and TRBJ1-2, with 7 bases matching TRBD1. The V and J ends lost 2 bases and 5 bases, in that order; junction bases with no gene match: 9. This CDR3 contains 15 residues. The germline CDR1 and CDR2 sequences are SGHRS and YFSETQ. CDR3 residues: CASSLTGTEHYGYTF. The CDR3 DNA reads as TGCGCCAGCAGCTTAACTGGGACAGAGCATTATGGCTACACCTTC.

The V gene is TRBV20-1, the J gene TRBJ2-5; D not resolved. Germline V gene lookup returns CDR1 DFQATT and CDR2 SNEGSKA (reference sequence). The CDR3 covers 13 residues. V gave up 1 base and J gave up 1 base, with 7 bases separating them. The DNA for the CDR3 is TGCAGTGCTAGAGTAAATAGCCAAGAGACCCAGTACTTC. Translating gives CSARVNSQETQYF.

The V and J genes are TRBV6-5 and TRBJ1-2, with no clear D. CDR1 is MNHEY and CDR2 is SVGAGI in the germline V gene. V gave up 4 bases and J gave up 3 bases, with 15 bases separating them. The CDR3 consists of 15 residues. CDR3: CASSFADDGYYGYTF. As DNA, the CDR3 is TGTGCCAGCAGTTTTGCTGACGACGGGTACTATGGCTACACCTTC.

The chain combines TRBV19 with TRBJ1-5; D is uncertain. CDR1 is LNHDA, CDR2 SQIVND, per germline (reference sequence). V gave up 1 base and J gave up 7 bases, with 5 bases separating them. This CDR3 region has 12 residues. As DNA, the CDR3 is TGTGCCAGTAGTATAGGAAGACAGCCCCAGCATTTT. Translation gives CASSIGRQPQHF.

This clonotype was found a few times. The rearrangement uses TRBV20-1 and TRBJ2-2, with 10 positions matching TRBD1. This CDR3 is built from 16 residues. In germline, CDR1 is DFQATT, CDR2 SNEGSKA (reference sequence). V dropped 1 base and J dropped 5; count of bases not matched to a gene: 7. The DNA of the CDR3 is TGCAGTGCTAGAGTTTCCCGGGACAGGGGAACCGGGGAGCTGTTTTTT. This translates into CSARVSRDRGTGELFF.

J is TRBJ2-3 and V is TRBV6-1, with a tentative D call TRBD2 (7 bases). The CDR3 extends over 15 amino acids. CDR1 is MNHNS, CDR2 SASEGT, per germline. Trimming took 5 bases from V and 4 from J, leaving 16 bases between them. The CDR3 nucleotides are TGTGCCAGCAGTCCCCCGGGGGGCGGTTCAGATACGCAGTATTTT. Translation gives CASSPPGGGSDTQYF.

V usage is TRBV9 and J usage is TRBJ2-7, with 12 bases aligning to TRBD2. The trim removed 3 bases at V and 6 bases at J, leaving 4 bases unmatched. Germline lookup yields CDR1 SGDLS and CDR2 YYNGEE. The CDR3 spans 14 residues. The CDR3 loop reads CASSGLAGASEQYF. The CDR3 nucleotides read TGTGCCAGCAGCGGACTAGCGGGAGCATCCGAGCAGTACTTC. Based on the CDR3 plus reference TRBV9 and TRBJ2-7, the full variable domain is DSGVTQTPKHLITATGQRVTLRCSPRSGDLSVYWYQQSLDQGLQFLIQYYNGEERAKGNILERFSAQQFPDLHSELNLSSLELGDSALYFCASSGLAGASEQYFGPGTRLTVT.

A few counts support this clonotype. The chain uses TRBV7-9 and TRBJ1-2, with 7 bases identical to TRBD1. CDR1 is SEHNR, CDR2 FQNEAQ, per germline (reference sequence). V lost 5 bases, J lost 2 bases, and 8 bases stayed unmatched. CDR3 length equals 15 residues. Written as DNA, the CDR3 is TGTGCCAGCAGCCCGCGACAGGGAGCGAACTATGGCTACACCTTC. Translating it yields CASSPRQGANYGYTF.

The rearrangement joins TRBV12-3 or TRBV12-4 to TRBJ1-2; 7 bases map to TRBD1. The trim removed 5 bases at V and 6 bases at J, leaving 6 bases unmatched. The CDR3 totals 13 residues. CDR3 coding DNA: TGTGCCAGCAGTCGACAGGGAAATAATGGCTACACCTTC. It codes for CASSRQGNNGYTF.

The chain joins TRBV12-3 or TRBV12-4 to TRBJ1-1; D not resolved. This CDR3 has 13 residues. Trimming removed 2 bases at V and 0 bases at J, with 4 bases between. The CDR3: CASSLSMNTEAFF. The CDR3 coding sequence is TGTGCCAGCAGTTTATCGATGAACACTGAAGCTTTCTTT.

This clonotype has more than one count but fewer than ten. This rearrangement joins TRBV20-1 to TRBJ1-1; 11 nucleotides align to TRBD1. The germline V gene encodes CDR1 DFQATT and CDR2 SNEGSKA (reference sequence). This CDR3 contains 15 residues. The V gene end was trimmed by 0 bases and the J gene end by 4 bases; junction bases not matched to a gene: 4. This CDR3 is CSARDRGQGATEAFF. CDR3 in DNA: TGCAGTGCTAGAGATCGCGGACAGGGGGCCACTGAAGCTTTCTTT.

The rearrangement links TRBV11-3 to TRBJ2-5, with D possibly TRBD1 on 6 matching bases. The CDR3 has 14 residues. Per the germline V gene, CDR1 is SGHNT and CDR2 is YENEEA. V shed 6 bases and J shed 2 bases, with 13 bases lying between them. The CDR3 loop reads CASRPTTGQETQYF. DNA of the CDR3: TGTGCCAGCAGACCAACGACAGGACAAGAGACCCAGTACTTC.

The chain combines TRBV20-1 with TRBJ2-5; D not certain. The CDR3 contains 13 residues. Trimming shortened V by 6 bases and J by 0 bases, and 11 bases separated the two germline ends. CDR1 and CDR2 (germline): DFQATT, SNEGSKA (reference sequence). The CDR3 region is CSAASNNQETQYF. The DNA of the CDR3 is TGCAGTGCCGCTAGTAATAACCAAGAGACCCAGTACTTC.

The rearrangement joins TRBV29-1 to TRBJ1-1; D is possibly TRBD1 (6 bases). The germline V and J ends were trimmed by 4 bases and 1 base, with 7 bases remaining between them. The CDR3 runs to 12 residues. Germline values: CDR1 SQVTM, CDR2 ANQGSEA. CDR3 loop: CSVGQANTEAFF. The CDR3 bases are TGCAGCGTTGGACAGGCGAACACTGAAGCTTTCTTT.

Only a few counts were recorded for this clonotype. The CDR3 DNA follows: TGTGCCATCAGGGGACAGGGGACAGATACGCAGTATTTT. Translation gives CAIRGQGTDTQYF. V is TRBV10-3 and J is TRBJ2-3; 10 bases align to TRBD1. CDR3 size: 13 residues. The V gene end was trimmed by 6 bases and the J gene end by 3 bases; junction bases not matched to a gene: 0. Looked up from germline, CDR1 is ENHRY and CDR2 is SYGVKD.

The chain carries TRBV5-4 and TRBJ1-1; D perhaps matches TRBD1 (5 bases). Germline V lookup: CDR1 SGHNT, CDR2 YYREEE (reference sequence). Trimming took 5 bases from V and 4 from J, leaving 12 bases between them. The length of the CDR3 is 13 residues. CDR3 sequence reads: CASRRLGGTEAFF. CDR3 bases: TGTGCCAGCAGGAGATTGGGGGGCACTGAAGCTTTCTTT. Drawing the rest from reference TRBV5-4 and TRBJ1-1, the complete variable domain is ETGVTQSPTHLIKTRGQQVTLRCSSQSGHNTVSWYQQALGQGPQFIFQYYREEENGRGNFPPRFSGLQFPNYSSELNVNALELDDSALYLCASRRLGGTEAFFGQGTRLTVV.

The chain carries TRBV7-2 and TRBJ1-2; D is ambiguous. Germline CDR1 SGHTA, CDR2 FQGNSA. V was shortened by 5 bases and J by 5 bases, with 12 bases between the two germline ends. This CDR3 is built from 13 residues. The CDR3 here is CASSADRLYGYTF. The CDR3 nucleotides read TGTGCCAGCAGCGCCGACCGGCTGTATGGCTACACCTTC.

The chain combines TRBV27 with TRBJ2-7; no clear D. V lost 2 bases, J lost 2 bases, and 13 bases lay in between. The germline CDR1 and CDR2 sequences are MNHEY and SMNVEV (reference sequence). This CDR3 has 15 amino acids. CDR3 region: CASSLRRTSTYEQYF. In DNA, the CDR3 is TGTGCCAGCAGTTTACGTCGGACGAGTACCTACGAGCAGTACTTC.

The chain has TRBV6-4 and TRBJ1-6; unclear D gene. V was pared by 3 bases and J by 0 bases, with 15 bases between. Germline CDR1 and CDR2: MRHNA and SNTAGT. This CDR3 has 18 amino acids. Here the CDR3 reads CASSDCMCVVSYNSPLHF. The CDR3 DNA reads TGTGCCAGCAGTGATTGTATGTGTGTGGTCTCCTATAATTCACCCCTCCACTTT.

This rearrangement joins TRBV11-2 to TRBJ1-3; D unresolved. V was cut by 5 bases and J by 4 bases, with 9 bases left in between. There are 13 residues in the CDR3. Per the germline V gene, CDR1 is SGHAT and CDR2 is FQNNGV. In DNA form, the CDR3 reads TGTGCCAGCAGCCCCCGGTCGGGAAACACCATATATTTT. This translates into CASSPRSGNTIYF.

Here the CDR3 reads CASSLVAGTTEAFF. In DNA form, the CDR3 reads TGTGCCAGCAGCTTGGTCGCGGGGACCACTGAAGCTTTCTTT. V and J are TRBV5-4 and TRBJ1-1; possible D gene TRBD1, 5 bases. The CDR3 has 14 residues. Trimming removed 0 bases from V and 4 bases from J, with 10 bases in between. Per the germline V gene, CDR1 is SGHNT and CDR2 is YYREEE (reference sequence). Complete variable domain (other parts from reference TRBV5-4 and TRBJ1-1): ETGVTQSPTHLIKTRGQQVTLRCSSQSGHNTVSWYQQALGQGPQFIFQYYREEENGRGNFPPRFSGLQFPNYSSELNVNALELDDSALYLCASSLVAGTTEAFFGQGTRLTVV.

The chain recombines TRBV7-8 with TRBJ1-2; D call uncertain. V lost 8 bases and J 1 base, leaving 14 bases between the germline ends. Germline assignment: CDR1 SGHVS and CDR2 FQNEAQ. The CDR3 extends over 14 amino acids. CDR3 sequence: CASAQSSSNYGYTF. DNA for the CDR3: TGTGCCAGCGCACAGTCCAGCAGTAACTATGGCTACACCTTC.